The 19 T cell receptor beta chains in this list originate from one sample, sequenced in a study of CD8+CD57+ T cells in acquired aplastic anemia. Flow cytometry had shown expanded CD8+CD57+ cells in the patients chosen for sequencing. Template material for TCR beta VDJ and CDR3 profiling consisted of genomic DNA. TCRdb processed the reads anew with MiXCR; each CDR3 protein has one entry. This sample yields roughly 150,000 distinct CDR3 sequences, of which less than 50% are seen a single time; 3.2% belongs to the top ten. Sequencing was carried out using sorted CD4+, CD8+, or CD8+CD57+ T cells (not recorded which) from PBMCs. The receptor source for this set is a human donor with aplastic anemia.

This clonotype appeared a few times. The rearrangement links TRBV18 to TRBJ1-5; no clear D. The CDR3 extends over 14 amino acids. V was clipped by 1 base and J by 0 bases, with 4 bases between them. Germline CDR1 reads KGHSH; CDR2 reads LQKENI. The CDR3 loop is CASSPQDSNQPQHF. The CDR3 DNA follows: TGTGCCAGCTCACCACAAGATAGCAATCAGCCCCAGCATTTT.

This clonotype was counted many times. J is TRBJ2-1 and V is TRBV7-2; 8 positions match TRBD2. V trimming: 5 bases; J trimming: 6 bases; junction bases outside the gene matches: 6. The CDR3 loop spans 14 amino acids. Looked up from germline, CDR1 is SGHTA and CDR2 is FQGNSA. CDR3 sequence reads: CASSLPGTSNEQFF. DNA for the CDR3: TGTGCCAGCAGCCTCCCCGGGACTAGCAATGAGCAGTTCTTC.

The chain links TRBV15 to TRBJ1-2; 9 bases map to TRBD1. Germline loops: CDR1 LNHNV, CDR2 YYDKDF (reference sequence). The CDR3 consists of 13 residues. The junction had 7 bases not matched to a gene; V was cut back by 4 bases and J by 10 bases. The CDR3 nucleotides read TGTGCCACCAGCACGGATGGACAGGGGACCTACACCTTC. Protein product: CATSTDGQGTYTF.

This sequence joins TRBV10-3 and TRBJ2-3; 12 nucleotides align to TRBD2. This CDR3 spans 16 amino acids. Germline loops: CDR1 ENHRY, CDR2 SYGVKD. The CDR3: CAHRQTSGRGVDTQYF. CDR3 DNA sequence: TGTGCTCACCGCCAGACTAGCGGGAGAGGTGTAGATACGCAGTATTTT.

The genes are TRBV6-1 and TRBJ2-3, with 11 bases aligning to TRBD2. This CDR3 is built from 16 residues. Germline V gives CDR1 MNHNS, CDR2 SASEGT. V dropped 5 bases and J dropped 1; count of bases not matched to a gene: 5. CDR3 in amino acids: CASSPQLAGGTDTQYF. CDR3 nucleotides: TGTGCCAGCAGTCCCCAACTAGCGGGGGGCACAGATACGCAGTATTTT.

The rearrangement uses TRBV29-1 and TRBJ2-7; tentative D call: TRBD1 (6 bases). The CDR3 is 15 amino acids. V lost 1 base and J 2 bases, leaving 15 bases between the germline ends. CDR1 SQVTM and CDR2 ANQGSEA come from the germline V gene. For the CDR3, the DNA is TGCAGCGTTGAAGGGGGGCCTTGGGGACCCTACGAGCAGTACTTC. This translates into CSVEGGPWGPYEQYF.

This clonotype was seen once. This chain joins TRBV2 and TRBJ2-7; no clear D. The V gene lost 2 bases and the J gene lost 2 bases, with 7 bases spanning the gap. This CDR3 contains 13 residues. Germline V gene lookup returns CDR1 SNHLY and CDR2 FYNNEI. This CDR3 is CASSEQGPYEQYF. CDR3 nucleotide sequence: TGTGCCAGCAGTGAACAAGGCCCCTACGAGCAGTACTTC.

The V gene is TRBV10-3, the J gene TRBJ1-6; D call uncertain. This CDR3 region has 9 residues. V gave up 2 bases and J gave up 13 bases, with 0 bases separating them. Per germline, CDR1 ENHRY and CDR2 SYGVKD. CDR3 loop: CAISEPLHF. The CDR3 DNA reads as TGTGCCATCAGTGAGCCCCTCCACTTT.

This clonotype has a count of ten or more. The chain is built from TRBV9 and TRBJ2-2; D is possibly TRBD1 (5 bases). The CDR3 runs 16 residues. CDR1 and CDR2 from the germline V gene are SGDLS and YYNGEE. Trimming took off 0 bases at V and 6 bases at J, with 15 bases between the two ends. The DNA for the CDR3 is TGTGCCAGCAGCGTAGAGGCCAGGGATCTATCCGGGGAGCTGTTTTTT. Translating gives CASSVEARDLSGELFF.

This clonotype was seen repeatedly, ten times or more. The CDR3, as DNA: TGTGCCAGTAGAACTACAGGGGGGTTCGACAATGAGCAGTTCTTC. It specifies CASRTTGGFDNEQFF. The genes are TRBV19 and TRBJ2-1; 8 bases align to TRBD1. The V segment lost 6 bases and the J segment 5 bases; nucleotides outside the gene matches: 9. Germline lookup yields CDR1 LNHDA and CDR2 SQIVND (reference sequence). This CDR3 is built from 15 residues.

This clonotype has more than one count but fewer than ten. J is TRBJ2-3 and V is TRBV9, with 7 nucleotides matching TRBD1. The ends lost 2 bases at V and 1 base at J; junction bases unmatched: 1. CDR1 is SGDLS, CDR2 YYNGEE, per germline. CDR3 length: 14 residues. The chain's CDR3 is CASSVGTGTDTQYF. Here the CDR3 DNA reads TGTGCCAGCAGCGTGGGGACAGGCACAGATACGCAGTATTTT.

The sample holds many counts of this clonotype. This chain joins TRBV5-1 and TRBJ1-4; 7 bases are shared with TRBD1. The CDR3 is made up of 15 amino acids. Germline CDR1 reads SGHRS; CDR2 reads YFSETQ. J gave up 5 bases and V 1 base, and 5 bases lay outside the gene matches. CDR3 in amino acids: CASSLRTGDNEKLFF. The CDR3 DNA follows: TGCGCCAGCAGCTTGCGCACAGGGGACAATGAAAAACTGTTTTTT.

The rearrangement links TRBV11-3 to TRBJ2-5; 8 nucleotides agree with TRBD2. CDR1 is SGHNT and CDR2 is YENEEA in the germline V gene. The CDR3 runs to 15 residues. V lost 5 bases, J lost 5 bases, and 10 bases stayed unmatched. The CDR3 DNA sequence: TGTGCCAGCAGCCGCAGCGGGGGTGTCCAGGAGACCCAGTACTTC. Translated: CASSRSGGVQETQYF.

This clonotype occurred once. This sequence joins TRBV12-3 or TRBV12-4 and TRBJ2-7, with D hard to call. The CDR3 spans 15 residues. Between the trimmed V and J ends, which lost 4 bases and 3 bases, there was a span of 16 bases. CDR3 in amino acids: CASSSKTSIDYEQYF. In nucleotides, the CDR3 is TGTGCCAGCAGTTCGAAGACTTCGATCGACTACGAGCAGTACTTC.

The chain joins TRBV19 to TRBJ2-7, with 12 bases aligning to TRBD1. This CDR3 region has 15 residues. Germline trimming cut 7 bases from V and 2 bases from J; bases unmatched to any gene: 6. Germline loops: CDR1 LNHDA, CDR2 SQIVND (reference sequence). The CDR3 nucleotides read TGTGCCAGTAAACAGGGACAGGGGGCTCCCTACGAGCAGTACTTC. Encoded protein: CASKQGQGAPYEQYF. Full variable domain (missing parts from reference TRBV19 and TRBJ2-7): DGGITQSPKYLFRKEGQNVTLSCEQNLNHDAMYWYRQDPGQGLRLIYYSQIVNDFQKGDIAEGYSVSREKKESFPLTVTSAQKNPTAFYLCASKQGQGAPYEQYFGPGTRLTVT.

In this sample, this clonotype turned up many times. Written as DNA, the CDR3 is TGCGCCAGCAGCTTACGAATCCAGGGGGTGGGAGAGACCCAGTACTTC. Translating it yields CASSLRIQGVGETQYF. This sequence joins TRBV5-1 and TRBJ2-5; 7 nucleotides line up with TRBD1. Losses at the gene ends were 2 bases for V and 4 bases for J; bases not matched to a gene: 11. This CDR3 region has 16 residues. Germline-derived CDR1 and CDR2 are SGHRS and YFSETQ. Looking up the rest from reference TRBV5-1 and TRBJ2-5 gives the full variable domain: KAGVTQTPRYLIKTRGQQVTLSCSPISGHRSVSWYQQTPGQGLQFLFEYFSETQRNKGNFPGRFSGRQFSNSRSEMNVSTLELGDSALYLCASSLRIQGVGETQYFGPGTRLLVL.

This chain links TRBV29-1 with TRBJ1-4; 9 positions agree with TRBD1. The germline CDR1 and CDR2 sequences are SQVTM and ANQGSEA. There are 13 residues in the CDR3. In DNA form, the CDR3 reads TGCAGTGTATCCGGGACAGGGCATGAAAAACTGTTTTTT. Amino acids: CSVSGTGHEKLFF.

J is TRBJ2-7 and V is TRBV25-1; TRBD2 matches 7 bases. From germline, CDR1 is MGHDK and CDR2 SYGVNS. This CDR3 has 11 residues. V was clipped by 10 bases and J by 3 bases; unmatched bases: 3. The CDR3 sequence: CATGEGYEQYF. For the CDR3, the DNA is TGTGCCACCGGGGAGGGCTACGAGCAGTACTTC.

This clonotype was counted ten times or more. V usage is TRBV18 and J usage is TRBJ2-7; 7 nucleotides match TRBD1. Trimming removed 5 bases from V and 8 bases from J; junction bases left unmatched: 12. CDR1 is KGHSH and CDR2 is LQKENI in the germline V gene. This CDR3 contains 14 residues. This chain's CDR3 is CASSLGTDPSKQYV. The CDR3 DNA reads TGTGCCAGCTCATTGGGGACAGACCCTTCCAAGCAGTACGTC.